This T cell receptor beta chain comes out of a study of blood T cell repertoires in COVID-19. Turning to the study itself: Nucleic acid was either cDNA or gDNA, and it came from T cells, B-cell-depleted T cells, or PBMCs.

Only in-frame clones appear in the TCRdb table, and some are missing; sequencing was by immunoSEQ multiplex PCR. The sample lists approximately 36,000 clones; 90% were seen once. Germline CDR1 and CDR2: MGHDK and SYGVNS. The length of the CDR3 is 14 residues. After removal of 8 bases from V and 2 bases from J, the junction contained 5 bases not matched to a gene. Sequences were obtained from peripheral blood. The sequence derives from a man aged 60 to 75 with active or convalescent COVID-19. This chain uses TRBV25-1 with TRBJ2-7, with 11 bases fitting TRBD1. The CDR3 is CASARDRGTYEQYF. For the CDR3, the DNA is TGTGCCAGCGCCCGGGACAGGGGGACCTACGAGCAGTACTTC.